The clone carrying this T cell receptor beta chain was recorded at least ten times. As yet, its antigen is unknown. The data belong to a study of T cells in Graves' hyperthyroidism and ophthalmopathy. Findings and limits, study-wide: Ophthalmopathy onset followed model prediction by a median around six months.

Approximately 10 ml of fresh peripheral blood supplied the PBMCs. RNA transcripts gave rise to amplified TCR beta CDR3 regions. HTBI primers drove first-round RT-PCR of the TCR CDR3. MiXCR, applied by TCRdb to the multiplex PCR reads, yields one record per CDR3 protein. The sample holds about 610,000 distinct CDR3 sequences, roughly 14% seen once. The receptor comes from a woman aged 40 to 50 with Graves' ophthalmopathy. Sequencing was carried out using blood.

As DNA, the CDR3 is TGCAGTGCTAGAGTTAGCGGGAGGGCCGCCCAGTACTTC. This translates into CSARVSGRAAQYF. V is TRBV20-1 and J is TRBJ2-7; 11 bases match TRBD2. This CDR3 has 13 residues. Germline V gene lookup returns CDR1 DFQATT and CDR2 SNEGSKA (reference sequence). Trimming took 1 base from V and 10 from J; bases not matched to a gene: 6.